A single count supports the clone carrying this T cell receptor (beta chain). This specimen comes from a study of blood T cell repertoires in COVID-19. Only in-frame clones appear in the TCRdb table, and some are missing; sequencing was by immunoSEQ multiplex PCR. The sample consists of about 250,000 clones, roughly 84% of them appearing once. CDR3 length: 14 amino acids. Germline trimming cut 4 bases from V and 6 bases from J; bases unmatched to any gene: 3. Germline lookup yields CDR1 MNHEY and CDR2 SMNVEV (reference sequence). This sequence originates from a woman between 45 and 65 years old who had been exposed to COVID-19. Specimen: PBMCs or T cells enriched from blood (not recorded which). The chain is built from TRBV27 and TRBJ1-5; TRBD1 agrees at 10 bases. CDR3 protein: CASSWDRGSQPQHF. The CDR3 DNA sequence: TGTGCCAGCAGTTGGGACAGGGGAAGTCAGCCCCAGCATTTT.